This passage covers 17 T cell receptor beta chains from one sample sequenced in a study of post-analysis software for immune sequencing data. Researchers reported that TCR beta cDNA libraries carried unique molecular identifiers. TCRdb reprocessed the PCR reads with MiXCR, giving one entry per CDR3 protein. The sample has 750,000 to 950,000 distinct CDR3 sequences; around 53% are singletons. Their antigens are not known. Study-wide results and limits: Four or five TRBV segments, TRBV5-6, TRBV5-1 and TRBV20-1 among them, were found more frequent in patients than controls.

Sequenced material: blood. The receptors here all came from a girl aged 5 to 17 with multiple sclerosis.

About this clonotype itself: Since no conserved phenylalanine or tryptophan closes the CDR3, a read error is the likely cause. This chain connects TRBV12-3 or TRBV12-4 to TRBJ2-5, with 8 bases identical to TRBD2. The V gene end was trimmed by 8 bases and the J gene end by 5 bases; junction bases not matched to a gene: 7. The CDR3 runs to 13 residues. The CDR3 is CASYSGTAETQYC. The CDR3 bases are TGTGCCAGCTATAGCGGGACCGCGGAGACCCAGTACTGC.

The chain couples TRBV7-9 to TRBJ2-7; the D gene is possibly TRBD2 (5 bases). The CDR3 sequence is 15 residues long. Trimming shortened V by 5 bases and J by 5 bases, and 19 bases separated the two germline ends. Germline V gene sequence: CDR1 SEHNR, CDR2 FQNEAQ (reference sequence). CDR3 DNA: TGTGCCAGCAGCAGACCTTCGGGTGGGAGAAACGAGCAGTACTTC. It encodes CASSRPSGGRNEQYF.

V and J are TRBV12-3 or TRBV12-4 and TRBJ2-3; D possibly corresponds to TRBD2 (6 bases). The CDR3 consists of 15 residues. The V gene lost 5 bases and the J gene lost 1 base, with 13 bases spanning the gap. The CDR3 nucleotides are TGTGCCAGCAGTCTACGGGGGTGGGGCACAGATACGCAGTATTTT. As protein: CASSLRGWGTDTQYF.

The genes are TRBV20-1 and TRBJ2-5; D unclear. The ends were cut back, 0 bases at V and 1 base at J, with 9 bases in the middle. Germline loops: CDR1 DFQATT, CDR2 SNEGSKA (reference sequence). This CDR3 contains 14 residues. CDR3 sequence reads: CSARDSRTQETQYF. The CDR3 DNA reads TGCAGTGCTAGAGATAGTAGGACCCAAGAGACCCAGTACTTC.

The chain is built from TRBV20-1 and TRBJ2-3, with 9 bases that match TRBD1. Trimming removed 3 bases from V and 6 bases from J; junction bases left unmatched: 7. The CDR3 has 14 residues. CDR1 is DFQATT and CDR2 is SNEGSKA in the germline V gene (reference sequence). CDR3 protein: CSASRGQGIDTQYF. The CDR3 region has the DNA TGCAGTGCTAGTCGAGGACAGGGGATTGATACGCAGTATTTT.

CDR3 bases: TGTGCCACCGAGCCGACCAGGGGGCTCCGAGAGACCCAGTACTTC. This encodes CATEPTRGLRETQYF. This chain links TRBV25-1 with TRBJ2-5; TRBD1 matches at 8 bases. The CDR3 consists of 15 residues. V shed 10 bases, J shed 4 bases, and the junction held 14 bases outside the gene matches. CDR1 is MGHDK and CDR2 is SYGVNS in the germline V gene. Filled out from reference TRBV25-1 and TRBJ2-5, the complete variable domain reads EADIYQTPRYLVIGTGKKITLECSQTMGHDKMYWYQQDPGMELHLIHYSYGVNSTEKGDLSSESTVSRIRTEHFPLTLESARPSHTSQYLCATEPTRGLRETQYFGPGTRLLVL.

The J gene is TRBJ2-1, the V gene TRBV12-3 or TRBV12-4, with 15 bases aligning to TRBD2. Gene TRBJ2-7 matches the end of the DNA better, so the J call may be wrong. The CDR3 runs to 16 residues. The CDR3 DNA follows: TGTGCCAGCAGCCTGGGACTAGCGGGAGGCTCGGGTGAGCAGTACTTC. Translation gives CASSLGLAGGSGEQYF.

Here the CDR3 DNA reads TGTGCCAGCAGCTTAGGTCCAGGCCCCACTGAGGGCTACACCTTC. This translates into CASSLGPGPTEGYTF. The J gene is TRBJ1-2, the V gene TRBV11-2; D uncertain. Germline V lookup: CDR1 SGHAT, CDR2 FQNNGV. The CDR3 sequence is 15 residues long. V was clipped by 1 base and J by 8 bases, with 17 bases between them.

V is TRBV24-1 and J is TRBJ2-1; no definite D call. Trimming shortened V by 3 bases and J by 9 bases, and 11 bases separated the two germline ends. The germline gives CDR1 KGHDR, CDR2 SFDVKD. CDR3 length: 13 residues. The CDR3 sequence: CATSDLGLTEQFF. The CDR3 DNA reads TGTGCCACCAGTGATCTAGGGCTGACTGAGCAGTTCTTC.

The CDR3 is CSVGQTYEQYF. The CDR3, as DNA: TGCAGCGTTGGACAGACCTACGAGCAGTACTTC. The J gene is TRBJ2-5, the V gene TRBV29-1, with a possible D match to TRBD1 (5 bases). The J call is doubtful: the DNA matches TRBJ2-7 better. This CDR3 has 11 residues. Germline lookup yields CDR1 SQVTM and CDR2 ANQGSEA.

The chain combines TRBV20-1 with TRBJ2-1; a weak D match, TRBD1 (6 bases). The CDR3 covers 15 residues. Trimming cost V 0 bases and J 8 bases, with 17 bases left between them. CDR1 DFQATT and CDR2 SNEGSKA come from the germline V gene (reference sequence). The CDR3 reads CSARETGSYRDEQFF. The CDR3, as DNA: TGCAGTGCTAGAGAAACAGGGTCCTATAGGGATGAGCAGTTCTTC.

This chain connects TRBV7-7 to TRBJ2-7, with TRBD2 identical over 12 bases. The CDR3 is 15 residues long. The ends lost 5 bases at V and 2 bases at J; junction bases unmatched: 4. Germline CDR1 is SSHAT and CDR2 is FNYEAQ (reference sequence). The CDR3 region is CASSTGLAGTYEQYF. The CDR3 DNA reads as TGTGCCAGCAGCACAGGACTAGCGGGAACCTACGAGCAGTACTTC.

V is TRBV2 and J is TRBJ2-1, with 7 bases aligning to TRBD1. The germline gives CDR1 SNHLY, CDR2 FYNNEI. With V trimmed by 7 bases and J by 4 bases, 7 bases remained unmatched. The CDR3 sequence is 14 residues long. The CDR3 DNA reads as TGTGCCAGCACTCGACAGGGACGATACAATGAGCAGTTCTTC. Protein sequence: CASTRQGRYNEQFF.

The chain is built from TRBV12-3 or TRBV12-4 and TRBJ2-1; possible D gene TRBD2, 6 bases. The V end lost 10 bases, the J end lost 6 bases, and 16 bases lay between the germline ends. The CDR3 totals 13 residues. CDR3 in DNA: TGTGCCACCGGGGGACCCTCTCTCAATGAGCAGTTCTTC. Translating it yields CATGGPSLNEQFF.

This chain links TRBV20-1 with TRBJ2-1, with a weak D call TRBD2 (6 bases). The length of the CDR3 is 16 residues. Germline CDR1 DFQATT, CDR2 SNEGSKA (reference sequence). V lost 6 bases and J lost 3, with 21 bases in between. CDR3 residues: CSAHLAGGAGYNEQFF. CDR3 sequence (DNA): TGCAGTGCCCACCTAGCTGGGGGAGCGGGCTACAATGAGCAGTTCTTC.

This clonotype was counted a single time. The chain recombines TRBV20-1 with TRBJ2-7; D gene ambiguous. V lost 4 bases and J 0 bases, leaving 7 bases between the germline ends. This CDR3 spans 12 amino acids. From germline, CDR1 is DFQATT and CDR2 SNEGSKA (reference sequence). As DNA, the CDR3 is TGCAGTGCTAAAGGGAACTCCTACGAGCAGTACTTC. Its protein is CSAKGNSYEQYF.

The J gene is TRBJ2-5, the V gene TRBV29-1; D uncertain. The closer fit of TRBJ2-7 to the DNA end suggests the J call may be wrong. The CDR3 length is 10 residues. Germline loops: CDR1 SQVTM, CDR2 ANQGSEA. The CDR3: CSVVDCEQYF. The CDR3 DNA follows: TGCAGCGTCGTAGACTGCGAGCAGTACTTC.